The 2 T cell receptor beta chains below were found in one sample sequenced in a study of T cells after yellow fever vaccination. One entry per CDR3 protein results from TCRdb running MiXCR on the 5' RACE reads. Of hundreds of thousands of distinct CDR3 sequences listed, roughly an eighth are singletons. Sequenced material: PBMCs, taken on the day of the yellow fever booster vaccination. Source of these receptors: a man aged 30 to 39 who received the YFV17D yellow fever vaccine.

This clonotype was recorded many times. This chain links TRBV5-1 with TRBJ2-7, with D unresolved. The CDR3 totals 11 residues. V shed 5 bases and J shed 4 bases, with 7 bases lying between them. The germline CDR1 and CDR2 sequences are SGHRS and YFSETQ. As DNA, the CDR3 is TGCGCCAGCAGATACCAATACGAGCAGTACTTC. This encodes CASRYQYEQYF.

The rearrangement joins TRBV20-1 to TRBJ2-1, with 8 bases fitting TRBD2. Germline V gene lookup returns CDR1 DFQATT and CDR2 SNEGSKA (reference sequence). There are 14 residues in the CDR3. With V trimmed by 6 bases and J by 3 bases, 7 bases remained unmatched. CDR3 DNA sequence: TGCAGTGCCCCCCCGGGACTAGACTACAATGAGCAGTTCTTC. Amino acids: CSAPPGLDYNEQFF.